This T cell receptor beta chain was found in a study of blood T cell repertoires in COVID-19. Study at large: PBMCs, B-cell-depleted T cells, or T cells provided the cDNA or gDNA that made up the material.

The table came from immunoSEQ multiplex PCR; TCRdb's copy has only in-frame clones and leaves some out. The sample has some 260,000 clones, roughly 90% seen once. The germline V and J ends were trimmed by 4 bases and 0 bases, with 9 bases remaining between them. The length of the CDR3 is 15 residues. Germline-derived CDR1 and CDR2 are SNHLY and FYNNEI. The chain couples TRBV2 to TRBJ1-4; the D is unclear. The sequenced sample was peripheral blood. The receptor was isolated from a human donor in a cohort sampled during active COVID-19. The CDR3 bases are TGTGCCAGCAGTGGTGAGGTTGCAACTAATGAAAAACTGTTTTTT. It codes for CASSGEVATNEKLFF.